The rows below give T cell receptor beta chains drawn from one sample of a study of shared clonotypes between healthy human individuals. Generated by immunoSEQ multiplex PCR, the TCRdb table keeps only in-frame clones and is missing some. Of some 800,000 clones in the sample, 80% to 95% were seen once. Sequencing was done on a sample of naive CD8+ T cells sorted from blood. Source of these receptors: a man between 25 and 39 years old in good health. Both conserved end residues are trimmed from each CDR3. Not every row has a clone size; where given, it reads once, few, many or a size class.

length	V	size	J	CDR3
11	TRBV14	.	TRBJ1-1	ASSQLNPSGAF
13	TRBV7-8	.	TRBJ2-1	ASSLAGARYNEQF
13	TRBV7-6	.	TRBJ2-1	ASSQGLAPINEQF
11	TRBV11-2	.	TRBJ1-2	ASSPDRIYGYT
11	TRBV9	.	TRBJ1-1	ASSVDGEPEAF
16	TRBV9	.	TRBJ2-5	ASSPRPGLAGVGETQY
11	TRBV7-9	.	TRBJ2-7	ASSSTVGYEQY
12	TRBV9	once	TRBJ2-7	ASSVEGDSYEQY
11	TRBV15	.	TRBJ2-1	ATSREEDNEQF
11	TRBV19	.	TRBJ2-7	ASSMNGRDEQY
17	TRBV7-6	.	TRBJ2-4	ASSLLVGDSSVDKNIQY
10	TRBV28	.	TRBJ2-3	ASSLGTAPQY
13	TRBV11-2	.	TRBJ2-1	ASSLWLAGGNEQF
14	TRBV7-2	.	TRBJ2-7	ASSWGIGTVPYEQY
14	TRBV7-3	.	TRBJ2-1	ASSPTAAGAYNEQF
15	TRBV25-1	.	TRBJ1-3	ASSERGLSVSGNTIY
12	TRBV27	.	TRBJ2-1	ASSLLGPYNEQF
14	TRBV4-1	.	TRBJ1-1	ASSQPGLRLNTEAF
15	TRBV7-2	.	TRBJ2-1	ASSTVGLAGGGNEQF
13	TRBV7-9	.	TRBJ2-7	ASRPTSGSSYEQY
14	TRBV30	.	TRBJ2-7	AWSDISGEVSYEQY
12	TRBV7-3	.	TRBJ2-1	ASSLGGPDYEQF
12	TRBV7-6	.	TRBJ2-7	ASTKLAEGDEQY
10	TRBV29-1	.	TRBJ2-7	SVVNDTYEQY
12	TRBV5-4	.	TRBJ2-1	ASSFTTSANEQF
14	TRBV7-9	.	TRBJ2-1	ASSLRAGVNYNEQF
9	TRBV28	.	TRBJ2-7	ASNRYAEQY
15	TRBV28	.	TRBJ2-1	ASRPTGKRGLGNEQF
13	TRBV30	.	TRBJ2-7	AWSAPGQGATEQY
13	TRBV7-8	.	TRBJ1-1	ASSPPLRRYTEAF
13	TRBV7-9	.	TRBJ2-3	ASSLVAREGRTQY
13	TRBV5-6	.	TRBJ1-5	ASSLRGEGYQPQH
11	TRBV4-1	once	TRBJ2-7	ASSQAPTDEQY
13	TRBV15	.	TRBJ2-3	ATSRTRSSTDTQY
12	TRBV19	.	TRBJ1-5	ASSTARDDQPQH
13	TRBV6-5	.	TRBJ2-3	ASSYSWSFADTQY
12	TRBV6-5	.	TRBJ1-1	ASSISTRGTEAF
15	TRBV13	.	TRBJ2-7	ASSFRHRGQGDYEQY
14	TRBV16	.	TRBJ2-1	ASSRQSGRPYNEQF
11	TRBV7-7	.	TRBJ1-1	ASSLRTDTEAF
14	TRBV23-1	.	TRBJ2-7	ASSSISPITPREQY
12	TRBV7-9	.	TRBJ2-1	ASSPRVGTNEQF
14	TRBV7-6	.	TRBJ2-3	ASSLFADRVPDTQY
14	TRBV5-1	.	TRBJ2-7	ASSPPPGQGPYEQY
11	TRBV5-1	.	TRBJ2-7	ASRPGETYEQY
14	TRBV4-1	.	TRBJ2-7	ASSQVGGINSYEQY
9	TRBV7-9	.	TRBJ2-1	ASSLGGEQF
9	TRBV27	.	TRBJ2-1	ASSLANEQF
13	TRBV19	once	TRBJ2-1	ASSPHSGSYNEQF
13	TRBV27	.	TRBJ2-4	ASSYDRGSKNIQY
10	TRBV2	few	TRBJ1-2	ASPRDNYGYT
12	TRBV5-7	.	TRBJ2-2	ASSLTENTGELF
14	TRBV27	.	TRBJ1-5	ASSLSWGNSNQPQH
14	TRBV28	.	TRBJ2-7	ASSPMTGISFHEQY
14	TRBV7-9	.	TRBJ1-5	ASSFTGDRSNQPQH
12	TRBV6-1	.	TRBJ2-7	ASSSTSRAYEQY
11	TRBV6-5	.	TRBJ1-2	ASSLGGTFGYT
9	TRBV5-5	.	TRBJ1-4	ASSLGEKLF
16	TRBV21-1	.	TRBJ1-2	ASSHYKDRRGRDYGYT
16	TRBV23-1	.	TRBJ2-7	ASLKLRDSSRTIYEQY